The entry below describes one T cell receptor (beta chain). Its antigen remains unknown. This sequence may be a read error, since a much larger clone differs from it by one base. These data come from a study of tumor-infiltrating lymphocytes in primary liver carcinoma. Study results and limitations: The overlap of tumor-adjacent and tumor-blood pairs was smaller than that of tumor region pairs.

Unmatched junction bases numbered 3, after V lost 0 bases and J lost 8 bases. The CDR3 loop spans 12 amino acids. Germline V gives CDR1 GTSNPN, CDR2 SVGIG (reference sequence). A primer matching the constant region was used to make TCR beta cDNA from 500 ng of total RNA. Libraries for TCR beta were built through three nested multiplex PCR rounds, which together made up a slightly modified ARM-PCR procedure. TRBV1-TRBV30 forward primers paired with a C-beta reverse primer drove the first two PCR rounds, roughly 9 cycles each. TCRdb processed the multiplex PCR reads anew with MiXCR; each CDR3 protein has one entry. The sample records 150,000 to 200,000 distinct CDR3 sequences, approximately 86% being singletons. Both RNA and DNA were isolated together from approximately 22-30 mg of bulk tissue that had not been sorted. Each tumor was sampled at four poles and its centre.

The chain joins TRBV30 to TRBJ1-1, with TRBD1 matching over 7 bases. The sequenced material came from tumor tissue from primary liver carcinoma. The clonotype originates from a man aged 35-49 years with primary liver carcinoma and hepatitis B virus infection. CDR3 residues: CAWSVKGQEAFF. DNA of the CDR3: TGTGCCTGGAGTGTTAAGGGACAGGAAGCTTTCTTT. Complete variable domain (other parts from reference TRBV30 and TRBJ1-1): SQTIHQWPATLVQPVGSPLSLECTVEGTSNPNLYWYRQAAGRGLQLLFYSVGIGQISSEVPQNLSASRPQDRQFILSSKKLLLSDSGFYLCAWSVKGQEAFFGQGTRLTVV.